The source of this T cell receptor beta chain is a study of response to subunit inactivated influenza vaccine. Study outcomes and limitations: The authors suggested that few new T cells are recruited per seasonal influenza vaccination.

This CDR3 has 15 residues. Germline lookup yields CDR1 MDHEN and CDR2 SYDVKM. Germline trimming cut 6 bases from V and 2 bases from J; bases unmatched to any gene: 10. Via MiXCR, TCRdb re-called the RT-PCR reads, giving one row per CDR3 protein. The sample shows fewer than 350,000 distinct CDR3 sequences, 20% to 25% of them seen only once. This clonotype was detected ten times or more. The antigen remains undetermined. Sequenced here: PBMCs from blood, sampled less than 22 months after vaccination. This TCR was sampled from a man aged 45 to 70 who received an inactivated influenza vaccine. J is TRBJ2-7 and V is TRBV28; 7 nucleotides agree with TRBD1. The CDR3 loop is CASRTMGTATYEQYF. The CDR3 DNA sequence: TGTGCCAGCAGGACTATGGGGACAGCAACCTACGAGCAGTACTTC.